These 10 T cell receptor beta chains share one sample of origin, sequenced in a study of cytomegalovirus exposure and HLA in healthy donors. Primers for the PCR totalled 60 Vbeta and 13 Jbeta. The data were produced by immunoSEQ multiplex PCR, yet TCRdb's version contains in-frame clones alone and is incomplete. The sample holds some 93,000 clones, 65% seen once. The sample taken for sequencing was PBMCs. These TCRs come from a boy aged 10-17 years in good health and CMV-seropositive.

V usage is TRBV27 and J usage is TRBJ2-7, with a possible D match to TRBD2 (5 bases). Germline values: CDR1 MNHEY, CDR2 SMNVEV (reference sequence). Trimming left V 0 bases short and J 0 bases short, with 6 bases between. CDR3 length: 14 amino acids. The CDR3 DNA reads as TGTGCCAGCAGTTTATCAGGGAGCTCCTACGAGCAGTACTTC. Protein: CASSLSGSSYEQYF.

The chain carries TRBV7-3 and TRBJ1-1; maybe TRBD1 (6 bases). The CDR3 contains 13 residues. V gave up 6 bases and J gave up 5 bases, with 13 bases separating them. From germline, CDR1 is SGHTA and CDR2 FQGTGA. CDR3 residues: CASSLQGGTEAFF. CDR3 bases: TGTGCCAGCAGTTTACAGGGAGGGACTGAAGCTTTCTTT.

This clone was recorded a few times. Written as DNA, the CDR3 is TGTGCCAGCAGCGCCTATTCAGATACGCAGTATTTT. Translation: CASSAYSDTQYF. The chain links TRBV9 to TRBJ2-3; D call uncertain. This CDR3 has 12 amino acids. Germline V lookup: CDR1 SGDLS, CDR2 YYNGEE. V shed 3 bases and J shed 4 bases, with 6 bases lying between them.

The count of this clone is one. This chain links TRBV19 with TRBJ2-1, with TRBD2 matching over 9 bases. V was clipped by 1 base and J by 1 base; unmatched bases: 2. The CDR3 is 16 amino acids. Germline-derived CDR1 and CDR2 are LNHDA and SQIVND (reference sequence). The CDR3 sequence is CASSIGRGGSYNEQFF. Written as DNA, the CDR3 is TGTGCCAGTAGTATAGGGCGGGGGGGGTCCTACAATGAGCAGTTCTTC.

V usage is TRBV30 and J usage is TRBJ2-3; possibly TRBD2 for D (7 bases). Between the trimmed V and J ends, which lost 5 bases and 0 bases, there was a span of 15 bases. Germline V lookup: CDR1 GTSNPN, CDR2 SVGIG (reference sequence). The CDR3 spans 15 residues. This chain's CDR3 is CAWGEGERSTDTQYF. The DNA of the CDR3 is TGTGCCTGGGGGGAGGGGGAGCGGAGCACAGATACGCAGTATTTT.

The rearrangement links TRBV25-1 to TRBJ1-5, with TRBD1 matching over 10 bases. The CDR3 spans 15 residues. CDR1 is MGHDK and CDR2 is SYGVNS in the germline V gene. Unmatched junction bases numbered 1, after V lost 1 base and J lost 4 bases. CDR3 DNA: TGTGCCAGCAGTGAATTGGGACAGGGGAATCAGCCCCAGCATTTT. Translation gives CASSELGQGNQPQHF.

The rearrangement uses TRBV14 and TRBJ2-7, with a tentative D call TRBD1 (6 bases). From germline, CDR1 is SGHDN and CDR2 FVKESK. The CDR3 length is 13 residues. The V end was cut by 3 bases, the J end by 7 bases, with 13 bases between. This CDR3 is CASSQLSQGEQYF. CDR3 DNA: TGTGCCAGCAGCCAGCTATCCCAGGGGGAGCAGTACTTC.

This clone turned up a few times. The chain recombines TRBV2 with TRBJ2-5; D is possibly TRBD1 (6 bases). CDR3 length: 16 residues. V lost 5 bases, J lost 7 bases, and 23 bases lay in between. Germline V gives CDR1 SNHLY, CDR2 FYNNEI. CDR3: CASSTQLYRERGTQYF. CDR3 in DNA: TGTGCCAGCAGTACCCAGCTTTACAGGGAACGTGGGACCCAGTACTTC. The variable domain in full, with the rest retrieved from reference TRBV2 and TRBJ2-5, is EPEVTQTPSHQVTQMGQEVILRCVPISNHLYFYWYRQILGQKVEFLVSFYNNEISEKSEIFDDQFSVERPDGSNFTLKIRSTKLEDSAMYFCASSTQLYRERGTQYFGPGTRLLVL.

The CDR3 is CASSLPSFNEQYF. The CDR3 bases are TGTGCCAGCAGTTTACCTAGTTTCAACGAGCAGTACTTC. V is TRBV28 and J is TRBJ2-7; D gene uncertain. With 2 bases removed from V and 5 bases from J, the gap between germline ends came to 10 bases. The germline CDR1 and CDR2 sequences are MDHEN and SYDVKM. CDR3 size: 13 residues.

This rearrangement joins TRBV9 to TRBJ2-5, with 7 bases aligning to TRBD1. Germline CDR1 and CDR2: SGDLS and YYNGEE. This CDR3 region has 15 residues. Trimming at V came to 4 bases and at J to 2 bases, leaving 8 bases not matched to a gene. This CDR3 reads CASSPSSGQQETQYF. The DNA for the CDR3 is TGTGCCAGCAGCCCCTCCTCGGGACAGCAAGAGACCCAGTACTTC.